This TCR beta chain originates from a study of PD-L1 blockade in urothelial cancer. Study information: Anywhere from 0 to 3 prior chemotherapy regimens had been received by patients. Points from the study as a whole: Below-median pretreatment blood TCR clonality was associated with improved progression-free and overall survival.

The assay was immunoSEQ multiplex PCR, and TCRdb's table has in-frame clones only and misses some. The sample has some 120,000 clones; roughly 83% are singletons. Time point: peripheral blood 6 weeks after treatment start. Patients were living with locally advanced or metastatic urothelial carcinoma. Each individual provided 1 to 8 samples (taken pretreatment and on-treatment). Comments on this clone: The antigen remains unidentified.

The sample consisted of PBMCs, taken around atezolizumab (anti-PD-L1) treatment. The origin of this receptor is a man aged 45 to 65 with urothelial cancer.

This CDR3 reads CASSLGLAGHGTDTQYF. DNA of the CDR3: TGCGCCAGCAGCTTGGGACTAGCGGGACACGGCACAGATACGCAGTATTTT. V and J are TRBV5-1 and TRBJ2-3; TRBD2 aligns across 11 bases. Trimming at V came to 0 bases and at J to 1 base, leaving 4 bases not matched to a gene. The CDR3 is 17 amino acids. The V gene's germline CDR1 is SGHRS and CDR2 YFSETQ.